These 15 T cell receptor beta chains originate from one sample sequenced in a study of blood T cell repertoires in COVID-19. Assay used: immunoSEQ multiplex PCR; TCRdb lists only in-frame clones, some missing. Of 250,000 or so clones listed, approximately 92% are singletons. The sample consisted of peripheral blood. Every receptor here comes from a middle-aged woman who had recovered from COVID-19.

The chain combines TRBV6-5 with TRBJ2-5, with TRBD2 matching over 7 bases. CDR1 MNHEY and CDR2 SVGAGI come from the germline V gene. The CDR3 contains 12 residues. V shed 9 bases and J 1 base; nucleotides not matched to a gene: 2. Here the CDR3 reads CASKRGQETQYF. The CDR3, as DNA: TGTGCCAGTAAGCGGGGCCAAGAGACCCAGTACTTC.

V is TRBV28 and J is TRBJ2-7; TRBD2 matches 8 bases. Trimming at V came to 3 bases and at J to 4 bases, leaving 8 bases not matched to a gene. The CDR3 loop spans 15 amino acids. Germline-derived CDR1 and CDR2 are MDHEN and SYDVKM. Here the CDR3 reads CASSFSGTRRYEQYF. The CDR3, as DNA: TGTGCCAGCAGTTTCTCCGGGACTAGGAGGTACGAGCAGTACTTC.

The chain employs TRBV29-1 and TRBJ1-2; 9 bases are shared with TRBD1. Germline CDR1 SQVTM, CDR2 ANQGSEA. The CDR3 spans 12 residues. J lost 3 bases, V lost 7 bases, and 3 bases had no gene match. DNA of the CDR3: TGCAGCGGGGACAGGGATTACTATGGCTACACCTTC. This gives the protein CSGDRDYYGYTF.

The chain uses TRBV28 and TRBJ2-3, with 7 bases matching TRBD2. Germline loops: CDR1 MDHEN, CDR2 SYDVKM. This CDR3 has 15 residues. V lost 3 bases and J lost 3; bases outside the gene matches: 6. Here the CDR3 DNA reads TGTGCCAGCAGTTTCGGGGGGATGAGAACAGATACGCAGTATTTT. Translating it yields CASSFGGMRTDTQYF.

The rearrangement links TRBV18 to TRBJ2-7, with TRBD2 matching over 10 bases. CDR1 is KGHSH, CDR2 LQKENI, per germline. After removal of 3 bases from V and 3 bases from J, the junction contained 5 bases not matched to a gene. The CDR3 covers 15 residues. The CDR3 region is CASSPGTSENYEQYF. The CDR3 nucleotides are TGTGCCAGCTCACCCGGGACTAGCGAAAACTACGAGCAGTACTTC.

V gene TRBV6-5 combines with J gene TRBJ2-2; D is perhaps TRBD1 (6 bases). CDR1 is MNHEY, CDR2 SVGAGI, per germline. Trimming stripped 5 bases from V and 4 bases from J, with 11 bases between. The CDR3 consists of 14 residues. CDR3 residues: CASSRQERTGELFF. The CDR3 region has the DNA TGTGCCAGCAGTCGACAGGAACGCACCGGGGAGCTGTTTTTT.

The chain combines TRBV5-1 with TRBJ2-3, with no clear D. Germline-derived CDR1 and CDR2 are SGHRS and YFSETQ. The CDR3 is made up of 14 amino acids. Trimming pared 4 bases from V and 4 bases from J, leaving 13 bases between. The CDR3 DNA is TGCGCCAGCAGCCCCCCGACTGGTCCAGATACGCAGTATTTT. This sequence encodes CASSPPTGPDTQYF.

The chain joins TRBV12-3 or TRBV12-4 to TRBJ1-4; D possibly corresponds to TRBD1 (5 bases). The CDR3 totals 13 residues. Trimming removed 5 bases from V and 10 bases from J, with 14 bases in between. DNA for the CDR3: TGTGCCAGCAGTCCTCACTGGAGGGGAAAACTGTTTTTT. Its protein product is CASSPHWRGKLFF.

The gene calls are TRBV18 and TRBJ1-4; 7 bases fit TRBD1. This CDR3 has 17 residues. The V gene end was trimmed by 3 bases and the J gene end by 6 bases; junction bases not matched to a gene: 13. The V gene's germline CDR1 is KGHSH and CDR2 LQKENI. The DNA for the CDR3 is TGTGCCAGCTCACCCCAGGACAGGAGACGTAGCGATGAAAAACTGTTTTTT. Its protein is CASSPQDRRRSDEKLFF.

V is TRBV6-2 or TRBV6-3 and J is TRBJ2-7; 8 positions match TRBD2. V shed 5 bases and J 3 bases; nucleotides not matched to a gene: 6. Germline V gene data show CDR1 as MNHEY and CDR2 as SVGEGT. The CDR3 has 14 amino acids. The CDR3, as DNA: TGTGCCAGCAGTCGGACTAGCCGGAACTACGAGCAGTACGTC. Amino acid sequence: CASSRTSRNYEQYV.

CDR3 DNA: TGTGCCAGCAGGGTGGGGGCGACTTTGGAGACCCAGTACTTC. Its translation: CASRVGATLETQYF. The V and J genes are TRBV6-5 and TRBJ2-5; a weak D match, TRBD1 (6 bases). Germline assignment: CDR1 MNHEY and CDR2 SVGAGI. The V gene lost 6 bases and the J gene lost 5 bases, with 16 bases spanning the gap. This CDR3 spans 14 amino acids.

V and J are TRBV25-1 and TRBJ2-5, with a weak D call TRBD1 (6 bases). Trimming shortened V by 5 bases and J by 1 base, and 11 bases separated the two germline ends. The CDR3 loop spans 14 amino acids. Germline CDR1 is MGHDK and CDR2 is SYGVNS. CDR3 DNA sequence: TGTGCCAGCAGTAAACTGGACAGCCAAGAGACCCAGTACTTC. The encoded protein is CASSKLDSQETQYF.

V and J are TRBV3-1 (or the pseudogene TRBV3-2) and TRBJ2-3, with TRBD2 as a possible D gene (6 bases). The germline V and J ends were trimmed by 2 bases and 4 bases, with 13 bases remaining between them. This CDR3 region has 15 residues. Germline assignment: CDR1 LGHDT and CDR2 YNNKEL (reference sequence). The CDR3 coding sequence is TGTGCCAGCAGCCAACGGATCGGGGGAGCAGATACGCAGTATTTT. This encodes CASSQRIGGADTQYF.

V usage is TRBV18 and J usage is TRBJ1-2; no clear D. This CDR3 comprises 14 residues. V gave up 7 bases and J gave up 3 bases, with 15 bases separating them. CDR1 KGHSH and CDR2 LQKENI come from the germline V gene. CDR3 nucleotide sequence: TGTGCCAGCTGGTCCGGGGAAAGCTACTATGGCTACACCTTC. Residues: CASWSGESYYGYTF.

This clone was detected only once. This rearrangement joins TRBV7-3 to TRBJ2-2; D perhaps matches TRBD2 (6 bases). Looked up from germline, CDR1 is SGHTA and CDR2 is FQGTGA. V was trimmed by 6 bases and J by 2 bases, leaving 13 bases between them. This CDR3 region has 15 residues. The CDR3, as DNA: TGTGCCAGCAGATTGACTAGAGGCAACACCGGGGAGCTGTTTTTT. It yields the protein CASRLTRGNTGELFF.